The subject of this entry is one T cell receptor beta chain. The data belong to a study of T cell changes during pregnancy in multiple sclerosis. Germline V CDR1 and CDR2: SGHAT, FQNNGV. This CDR3 region has 14 residues. The J segment lost 7 bases and the V segment lost 4 bases, leaving 10 bases of the junction unmatched. Clones were sequenced by immunoSEQ multiplex PCR, and TCRdb holds only the in-frame ones, with some missing. The sample has roughly 30,000 clones; about 90% are singletons. This receptor was obtained from a female donor in good health, enrolled as a control in a pregnancy study. The specimen comprised CD4+ T cells from peripheral blood mononuclear cells, sampled in the first trimester of pregnancy. The chain uses TRBV11-2 and TRBJ2-7, with 7 positions matching TRBD2. CDR3 coding DNA: TGTGCCAGCAGCTCAGGACTAGGTGGTGGGGAGCAGTACTTC. Protein sequence: CASSSGLGGGEQYF.